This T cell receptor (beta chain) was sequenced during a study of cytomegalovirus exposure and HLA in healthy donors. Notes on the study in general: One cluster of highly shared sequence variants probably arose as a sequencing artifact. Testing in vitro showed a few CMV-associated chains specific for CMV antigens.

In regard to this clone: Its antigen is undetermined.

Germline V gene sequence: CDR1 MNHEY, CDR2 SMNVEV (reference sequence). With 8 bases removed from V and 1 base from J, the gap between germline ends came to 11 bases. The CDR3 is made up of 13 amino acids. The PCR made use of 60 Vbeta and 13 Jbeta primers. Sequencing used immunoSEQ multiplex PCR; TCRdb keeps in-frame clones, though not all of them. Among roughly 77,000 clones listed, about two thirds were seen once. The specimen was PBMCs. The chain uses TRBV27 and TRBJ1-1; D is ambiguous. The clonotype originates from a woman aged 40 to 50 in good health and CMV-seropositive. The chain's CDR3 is CASGPDWNTEAFF. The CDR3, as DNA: TGTGCCAGCGGCCCGGACTGGAACACTGAAGCTTTCTTT.